The next 9 T cell receptor beta chains were all read from a single sample in a study of T cells after yellow fever vaccination. TCRdb re-derived calls from the 5' RACE reads in MiXCR, one entry per CDR3 protein. The sample records 130,000 or so distinct CDR3 sequences, about 16% being singletons. The sequences come from CD8+ T cells sorted from PBMCs, collected 5 days after the yellow fever booster vaccination. These receptors originate from a man aged 18 to 29 who received the YFV17D yellow fever vaccine.

The chain recombines TRBV19 with TRBJ2-7; 8 positions agree with TRBD1. The CDR3 loop spans 13 amino acids. Germline V gene data show CDR1 as LNHDA and CDR2 as SQIVND (reference sequence). The V gene end was trimmed by 6 bases and the J gene end by 12 bases; junction bases not matched to a gene: 13. CDR3 residues: CASSQGAPSGPYF. CDR3 in DNA: TGTGCCAGTAGCCAGGGGGCTCCTTCAGGGCCGTACTTC.

The CDR3 DNA follows: TGTGCCAGCAGCCCCCCGATTAGCGGGGAATACAATGAGCAGTTCTTC. It codes for CASSPPISGEYNEQFF. The V gene is TRBV7-9, the J gene TRBJ2-1; 8 bases line up with TRBD2. Looked up from germline, CDR1 is SEHNR and CDR2 is FQNEAQ (reference sequence). The CDR3 is made up of 16 amino acids. The J segment lost 4 bases and the V segment lost 5 bases, leaving 10 bases of the junction unmatched.

This clonotype was found a few times. The V call is TRBV10-3, the J call TRBJ2-2, with 8 bases fitting TRBD1. This CDR3 is 16 amino acids long. The V gene end was trimmed by 6 bases and the J gene end by 3 bases; junction bases not matched to a gene: 9. Per germline, CDR1 ENHRY and CDR2 SYGVKD. CDR3 region: CAISPGGAADTGELFF. The CDR3 region has the DNA TGTGCCATCAGCCCAGGGGGCGCAGCGGACACCGGGGAGCTGTTTTTT.

This clonotype was picked up many times. This rearrangement joins TRBV27 to TRBJ2-7; 10 bases line up with TRBD1. V shed 3 bases, J shed 5 bases, and the junction held 1 base outside the gene matches. The CDR3 is made up of 13 amino acids. CDR1 is MNHEY and CDR2 is SMNVEV in the germline V gene (reference sequence). Written as DNA, the CDR3 is TGTGCCAGCAGTTTGGGACAGGGGAACGAGCAGTACTTC. Amino acids: CASSLGQGNEQYF.

This clonotype was counted a few times. The chain is built from TRBV20-1 and TRBJ2-3; D perhaps matches TRBD2 (6 bases). Germline assignment: CDR1 DFQATT and CDR2 SNEGSKA (reference sequence). V was trimmed by 2 bases and J by 5 bases, leaving 26 bases between them. The CDR3 contains 18 residues. The CDR3 DNA reads as TGCAGTGCTAGATCTCCACTCGAAGTTGTCACCGGGGGAGATACGCAGTATTTT. This sequence encodes CSARSPLEVVTGGDTQYF.

The V and J genes are TRBV29-1 and TRBJ2-5, with TRBD1 matching 10 bases. Germline CDR1 SQVTM, CDR2 ANQGSEA. Unmatched junction bases numbered 7, after V lost 3 bases and J lost 6 bases. The CDR3 extends over 14 amino acids. The CDR3 coding sequence is TGCAGCGTTGACTCGACAGGGGGCTGGAAGACCCAGTACTTC. This encodes CSVDSTGGWKTQYF.

This clonotype was picked up a small number of times. The chain uses TRBV19 and TRBJ2-1; perhaps TRBD2 as D (7 bases). This CDR3 has 12 amino acids. The V and J ends lost 9 bases and 5 bases respectively, with 11 bases between them. The germline gives CDR1 LNHDA, CDR2 SQIVND (reference sequence). CDR3 sequence reads: CASRGDNNEQFF. CDR3 in DNA: TGTGCCAGCCGGGGGGACAACAATGAGCAGTTCTTC.

This clonotype came up once. The J gene is TRBJ2-2, the V gene TRBV27, with D perhaps TRBD2 (6 bases). CDR1 is MNHEY and CDR2 is SMNVEV in the germline V gene (reference sequence). Trimming took off 0 bases at V and 5 bases at J, with 7 bases between the two ends. This CDR3 is 14 amino acids long. The CDR3, as DNA: TGTGCCAGCAGTTTATCGGGGGGTACCGGGGAGCTGTTTTTT. Its protein product is CASSLSGGTGELFF.

This clonotype has a count of ten or more. The genes are TRBV5-1 and TRBJ2-1, with 9 positions matching TRBD2. The CDR3 totals 15 residues. Germline-derived CDR1 and CDR2 are SGHRS and YFSETQ. The V and J ends lost 3 bases and 4 bases, in that order; junction bases with no gene match: 5. CDR3 bases: TGCGCCAGCAGCTCGCGGGGGGGGGAGTACAATGAGCAGTTCTTC. Encoded protein: CASSSRGGEYNEQFF.